Reported below is one T cell receptor beta chain. The sample belongs to a study of control samples from healthy donors and cancer patients. The CDR3 sequence is 14 residues long. Per the germline V gene, CDR1 is SQVTM and CDR2 is ANQGSEA. V dropped 6 bases and J dropped 2; count of bases not matched to a gene: 7. Here immunoSEQ multiplex PCR was the method, and the copy in TCRdb shows in-frame clones only, minus some. The repertoire holds 200,000 to 250,000 clones, with 85% to 95% as singletons. The origin of this receptor is a man in his fifties in good health. The chain recombines TRBV29-1 with TRBJ1-1; 9 nucleotides agree with TRBD1. Sequenced input: blood. CDR3 coding DNA: TGCAGCGTCCGTAGGGACAGGGTCAACACTGAAGCTTTCTTT. This codes for CSVRRDRVNTEAFF.